The text below deals with one T cell receptor beta chain. The repertoire was sequenced with immunoSEQ multiplex PCR; TCRdb's copy has only in-frame clones and lacks some. The sample lists roughly 19,000 clones; roughly four fifths were seen once. The data stem from a study of pediatric ulcerative colitis. The CDR3 spans 13 residues. Deletions cut 6 bases from V and 3 bases from J, with 11 bases between. The V gene's germline CDR1 is SGHTA and CDR2 FQGNSA. The rectum was sampled with one to two pinch biopsies at colonoscopy. The sample consisted of gut tissue. This sequence joins TRBV7-2 and TRBJ2-5, with a tentative D call TRBD1 (5 bases). This sequence was found in a boy younger than 18 with moderate ulcerative colitis. The CDR3 DNA reads as TGTGCCAGCAGGCCAGGGTCGGAAGAGACCCAGTACTTC. Its translation is CASRPGSEETQYF.